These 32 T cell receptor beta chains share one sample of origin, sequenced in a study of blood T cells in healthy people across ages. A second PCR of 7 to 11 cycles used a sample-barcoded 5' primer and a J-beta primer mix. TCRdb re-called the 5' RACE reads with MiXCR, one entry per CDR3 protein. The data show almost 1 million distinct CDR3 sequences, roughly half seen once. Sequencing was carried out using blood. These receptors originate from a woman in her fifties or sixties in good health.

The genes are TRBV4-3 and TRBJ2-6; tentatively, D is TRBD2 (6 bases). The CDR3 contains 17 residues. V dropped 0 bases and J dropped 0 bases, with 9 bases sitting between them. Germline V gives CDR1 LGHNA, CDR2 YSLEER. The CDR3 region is CASSQEAGNSGANVLTF. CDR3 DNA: TGCGCCAGCAGCCAAGAGGCGGGGAACTCTGGGGCCAACGTCCTGACTTTC.

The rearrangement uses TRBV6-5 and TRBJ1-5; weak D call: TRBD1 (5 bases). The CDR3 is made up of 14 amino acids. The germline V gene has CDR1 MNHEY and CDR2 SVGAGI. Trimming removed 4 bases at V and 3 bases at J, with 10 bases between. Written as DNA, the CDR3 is TGTGCCAGCAGTTTCGGGGGACTCAATCAGCCCCAGCATTTT. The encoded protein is CASSFGGLNQPQHF.

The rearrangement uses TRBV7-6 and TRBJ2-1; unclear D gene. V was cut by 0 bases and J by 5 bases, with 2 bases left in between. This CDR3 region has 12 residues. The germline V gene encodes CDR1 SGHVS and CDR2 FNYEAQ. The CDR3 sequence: CASSLAHNEQFF. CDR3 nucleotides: TGTGCCAGCAGCTTAGCCCACAATGAGCAGTTCTTC.

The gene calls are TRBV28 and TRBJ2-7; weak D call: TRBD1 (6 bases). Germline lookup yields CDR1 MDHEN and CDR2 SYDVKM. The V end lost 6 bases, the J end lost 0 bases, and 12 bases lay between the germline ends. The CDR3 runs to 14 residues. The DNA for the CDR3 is TGTGCCAGCAGCAACCGGGACACCTCCTACGAGCAGTACTTC. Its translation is CASSNRDTSYEQYF.

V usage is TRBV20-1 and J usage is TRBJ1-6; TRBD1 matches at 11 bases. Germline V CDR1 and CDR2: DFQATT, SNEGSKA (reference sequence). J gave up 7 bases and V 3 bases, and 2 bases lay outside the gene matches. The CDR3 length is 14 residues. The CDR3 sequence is CSASRDRGNSPLHF. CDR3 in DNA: TGCAGTGCTAGTCGGGACAGGGGGAATTCACCCCTCCACTTT.

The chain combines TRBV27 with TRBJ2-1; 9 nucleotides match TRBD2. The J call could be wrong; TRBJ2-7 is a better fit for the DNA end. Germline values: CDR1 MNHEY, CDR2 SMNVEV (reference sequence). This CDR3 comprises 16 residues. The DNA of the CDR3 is TGTGCCAGCATCCCTAGGGCTAGCGGGGACTACAATGAGCAGTACTTC. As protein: CASIPRASGDYNEQYF.

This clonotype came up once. The CDR3 loop is CASSLSKGEDDQPQHF. The DNA of the CDR3 is TGTGCCAGCAGCTTAAGTAAAGGGGAGGACGATCAGCCCCAGCATTTT. The gene calls are TRBV4-2 and TRBJ1-5; perhaps TRBD1 as D (5 bases). Germline V lookup: CDR1 LGHNA, CDR2 YNFKEQ. The CDR3 runs to 16 residues. The ends were cut back, 5 bases at V and 5 bases at J, with 19 bases in the middle.

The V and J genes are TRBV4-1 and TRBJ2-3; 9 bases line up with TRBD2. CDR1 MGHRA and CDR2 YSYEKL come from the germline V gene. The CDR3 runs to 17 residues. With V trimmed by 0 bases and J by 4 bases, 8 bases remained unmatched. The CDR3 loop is CASSQDRGREGPDTQYF. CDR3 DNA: TGCGCCAGCAGCCAAGATCGGGGGCGGGAGGGCCCAGATACGCAGTATTTT.

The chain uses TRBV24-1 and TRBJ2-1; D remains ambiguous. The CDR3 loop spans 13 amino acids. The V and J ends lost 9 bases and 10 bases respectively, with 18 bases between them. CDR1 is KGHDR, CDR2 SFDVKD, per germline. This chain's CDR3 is CATQYRIREEQFF. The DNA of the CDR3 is TGTGCCACCCAATACCGCATCCGAGAGGAGCAGTTCTTC.

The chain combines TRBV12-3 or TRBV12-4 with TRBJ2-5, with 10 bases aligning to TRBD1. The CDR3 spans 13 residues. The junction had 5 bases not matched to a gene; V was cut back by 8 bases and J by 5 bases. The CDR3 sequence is CASVGQGEETQYF. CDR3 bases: TGTGCCAGCGTCGGACAGGGGGAGGAGACCCAGTACTTC.

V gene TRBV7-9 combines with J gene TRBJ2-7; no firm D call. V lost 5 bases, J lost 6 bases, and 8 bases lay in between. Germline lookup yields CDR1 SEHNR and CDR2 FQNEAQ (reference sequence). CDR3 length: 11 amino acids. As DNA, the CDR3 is TGTGCCAGCAGCCTACCTGGCGAGCAGTACTTC. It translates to CASSLPGEQYF. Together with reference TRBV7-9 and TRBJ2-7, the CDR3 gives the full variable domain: DTGVSQNPRHKITKRGQNVTFRCDPISEHNRLYWYRQTLGQGPEFLTYFQNEAQLEKSRLLSDRFSAERPKGSFSTLEIQRTEQGDSAMYLCASSLPGEQYFGPGTRLTVT.

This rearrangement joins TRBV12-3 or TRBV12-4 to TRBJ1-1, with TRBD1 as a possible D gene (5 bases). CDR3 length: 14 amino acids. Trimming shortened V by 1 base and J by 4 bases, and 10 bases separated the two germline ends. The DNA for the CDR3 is TGTGCCAGCAGTTTAGACAGGCCCGGCACTGAAGCTTTCTTT. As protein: CASSLDRPGTEAFF.

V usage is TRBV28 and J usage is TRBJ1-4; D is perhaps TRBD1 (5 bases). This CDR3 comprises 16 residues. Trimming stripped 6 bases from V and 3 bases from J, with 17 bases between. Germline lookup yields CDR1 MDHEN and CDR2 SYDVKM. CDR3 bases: TGTGCCAGCAGCCCCCCGTACCAGGGACCTAATGAAAAACTGTTTTTT. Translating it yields CASSPPYQGPNEKLFF.

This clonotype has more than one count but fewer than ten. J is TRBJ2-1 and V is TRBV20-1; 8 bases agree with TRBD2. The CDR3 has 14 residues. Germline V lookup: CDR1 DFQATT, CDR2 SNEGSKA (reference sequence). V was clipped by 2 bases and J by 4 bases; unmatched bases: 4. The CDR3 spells CSARRGGAYNEQFF. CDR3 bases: TGCAGTGCTAGACGGGGGGGCGCTTACAATGAGCAGTTCTTC.

The CDR3 is CASSQGLDYGYTF. The CDR3 DNA is TGTGCCAGCAGCCAAGGTCTGGACTATGGCTACACCTTC. The J gene is TRBJ1-2, the V gene TRBV3-1, with no clear D. The CDR3 covers 13 residues. V was clipped by 1 base and J by 3 bases, with 6 bases between them. Per the germline V gene, CDR1 is LGHDT and CDR2 is YNNKEL (reference sequence).

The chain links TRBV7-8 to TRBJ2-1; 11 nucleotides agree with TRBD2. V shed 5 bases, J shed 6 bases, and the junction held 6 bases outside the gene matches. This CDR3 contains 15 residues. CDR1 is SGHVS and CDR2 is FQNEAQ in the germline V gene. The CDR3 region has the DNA TGTGCCAGCAGCCCTAGCGGGAGGAGTCCCAATGAGCAGTTCTTC. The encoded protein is CASSPSGRSPNEQFF.

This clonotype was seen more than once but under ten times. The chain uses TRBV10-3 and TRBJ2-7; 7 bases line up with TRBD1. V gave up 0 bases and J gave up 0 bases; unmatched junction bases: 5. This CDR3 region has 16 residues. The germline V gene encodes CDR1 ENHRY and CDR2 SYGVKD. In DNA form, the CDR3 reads TGTGCCATCAGTGAGTCGAAGACAGGGATCTCCTACGAGCAGTACTTC. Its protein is CAISESKTGISYEQYF.

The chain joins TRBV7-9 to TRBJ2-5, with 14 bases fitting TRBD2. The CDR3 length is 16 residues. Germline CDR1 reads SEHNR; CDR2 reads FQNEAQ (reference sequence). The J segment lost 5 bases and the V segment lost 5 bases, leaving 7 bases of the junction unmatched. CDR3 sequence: CASSGGLAGAFETQYF. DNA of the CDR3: TGTGCCAGCAGCGGGGGACTAGCGGGAGCCTTTGAGACCCAGTACTTC.

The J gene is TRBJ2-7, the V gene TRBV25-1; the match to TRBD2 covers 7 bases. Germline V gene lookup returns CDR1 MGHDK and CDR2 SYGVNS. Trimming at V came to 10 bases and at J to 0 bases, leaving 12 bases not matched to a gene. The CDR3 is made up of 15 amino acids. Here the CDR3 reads CATAWGGPSSYEQYF. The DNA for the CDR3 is TGTGCCACCGCCTGGGGAGGGCCAAGCTCCTACGAGCAGTACTTC.

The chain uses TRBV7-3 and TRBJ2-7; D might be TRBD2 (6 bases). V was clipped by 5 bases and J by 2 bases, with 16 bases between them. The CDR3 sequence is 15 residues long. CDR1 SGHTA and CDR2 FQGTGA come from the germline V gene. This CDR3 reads CASSLGGAPTYEQYF. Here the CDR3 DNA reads TGTGCCAGCAGCCTAGGAGGGGCGCCGACCTACGAGCAGTACTTC.

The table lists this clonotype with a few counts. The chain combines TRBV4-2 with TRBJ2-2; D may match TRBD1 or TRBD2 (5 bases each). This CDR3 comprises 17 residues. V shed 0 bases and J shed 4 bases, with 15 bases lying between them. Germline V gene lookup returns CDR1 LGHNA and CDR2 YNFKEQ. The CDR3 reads CASSQDRGTSGTGELFF. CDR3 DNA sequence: TGTGCCAGCAGCCAAGATAGAGGGACGTCGGGCACCGGGGAGCTGTTTTTT.

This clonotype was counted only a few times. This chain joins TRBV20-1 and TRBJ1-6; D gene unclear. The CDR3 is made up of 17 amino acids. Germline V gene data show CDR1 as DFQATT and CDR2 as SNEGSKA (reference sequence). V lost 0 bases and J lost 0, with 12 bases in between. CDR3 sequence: CSARDPSFSSYNSPLHF. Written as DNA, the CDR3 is TGCAGTGCTAGAGATCCCTCATTTAGCTCCTATAATTCACCCCTCCACTTT.

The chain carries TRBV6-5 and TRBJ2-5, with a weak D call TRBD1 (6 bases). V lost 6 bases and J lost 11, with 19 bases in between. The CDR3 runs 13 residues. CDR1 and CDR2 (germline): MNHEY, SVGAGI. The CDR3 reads CASREQGKDEQYF. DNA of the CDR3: TGTGCCAGCAGAGAACAGGGCAAGGATGAGCAGTACTTC.

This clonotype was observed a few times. The CDR3 nucleotides read TGTGCCAGCAGCTTCGGGAGCGGGGATACGCAGTATTTT. This translates into CASSFGSGDTQYF. The chain uses TRBV5-5 and TRBJ2-3; a possible D gene is TRBD2 (6 bases). V shed 2 bases and J shed 6 bases, with 10 bases lying between them. The CDR3 sequence is 13 residues long. Germline V gene data show CDR1 as SGHKS and CDR2 as YYEKEE (reference sequence). Complete variable domain (other parts from reference TRBV5-5 and TRBJ2-3): DAGVTQSPTHLIKTRGQQVTLRCSPISGHKSVSWYQQVLGQGPQFIFQYYEKEERGRGNFPDRFSARQFPNYSSELNVNALLLGDSALYLCASSFGSGDTQYFGPGTRLTVL.

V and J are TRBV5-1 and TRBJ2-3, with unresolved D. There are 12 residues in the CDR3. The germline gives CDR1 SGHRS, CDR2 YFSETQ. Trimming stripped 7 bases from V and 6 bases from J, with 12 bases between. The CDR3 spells CASPRLGDTQYF. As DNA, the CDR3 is TGCGCCAGCCCACGGCTTGGGGATACGCAGTATTTT.

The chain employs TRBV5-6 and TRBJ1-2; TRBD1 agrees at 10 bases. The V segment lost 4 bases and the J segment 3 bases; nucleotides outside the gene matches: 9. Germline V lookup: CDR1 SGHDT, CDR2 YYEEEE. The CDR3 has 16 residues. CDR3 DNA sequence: TGTGCCAGCAGCGGGCCCCGGGACAGGGGCTACTATGGCTACACCTTC. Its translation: CASSGPRDRGYYGYTF. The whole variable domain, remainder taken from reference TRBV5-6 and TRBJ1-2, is DAGVTQSPTHLIKTRGQQVTLRCSPKSGHDTVSWYQQALGQGPQFIFQYYEEEERQRGNFPDRFSGHQFPNYSSELNVNALLLGDSALYLCASSGPRDRGYYGYTFGSGTRLTVV.

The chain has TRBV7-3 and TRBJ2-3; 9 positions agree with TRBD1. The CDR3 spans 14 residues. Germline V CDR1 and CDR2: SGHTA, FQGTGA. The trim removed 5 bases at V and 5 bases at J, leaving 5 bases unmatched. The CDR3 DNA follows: TGTGCCAGCAGCCTACAGGGGGCGAAAGATACGCAGTATTTT. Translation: CASSLQGAKDTQYF.

CDR3 bases: TGTGCCTGGAGTGTAGCACGATCGTTTTCCTACGAGCAGTACTTC. This sequence encodes CAWSVARSFSYEQYF. This chain uses TRBV30 with TRBJ2-7; D unresolved. Germline lookup yields CDR1 GTSNPN and CDR2 SVGIG (reference sequence). Trimming pared 0 bases from V and 1 base from J, leaving 13 bases between. The CDR3 length is 15 residues.

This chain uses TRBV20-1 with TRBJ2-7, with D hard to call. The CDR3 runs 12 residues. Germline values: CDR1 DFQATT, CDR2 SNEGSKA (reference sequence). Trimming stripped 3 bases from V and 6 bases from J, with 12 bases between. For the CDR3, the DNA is TGCAGTGCTAGGGTTTCTCTTGGCGAGCAGTACTTC. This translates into CSARVSLGEQYF.

DNA for the CDR3: TGCGCCAGCAGCTTGGCGTCTAGCGGGAGCACAGATACGCAGTATTTT. The encoded protein is CASSLASSGSTDTQYF. The genes are TRBV5-1 and TRBJ2-3; 8 bases are shared with TRBD2. V lost 0 bases to trimming and J lost 0 bases; unmatched junction nucleotides: 3. Looked up from germline, CDR1 is SGHRS and CDR2 is YFSETQ. The CDR3 extends over 16 amino acids.

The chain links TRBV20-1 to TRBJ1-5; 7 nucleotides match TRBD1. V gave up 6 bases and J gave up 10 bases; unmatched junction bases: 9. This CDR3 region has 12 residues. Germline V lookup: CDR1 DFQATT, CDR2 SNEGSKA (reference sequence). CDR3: CSASDRVKPQHF. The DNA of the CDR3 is TGCAGTGCCTCTGACAGGGTTAAACCCCAGCATTTT.

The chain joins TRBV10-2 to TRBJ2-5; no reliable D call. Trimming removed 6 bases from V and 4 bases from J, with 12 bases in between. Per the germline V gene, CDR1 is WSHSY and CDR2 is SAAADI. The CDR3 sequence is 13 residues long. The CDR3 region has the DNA TGCGCCAGCAGGCCGGATGGTGGAGAGACCCAGTACTTC. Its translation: CASRPDGGETQYF.